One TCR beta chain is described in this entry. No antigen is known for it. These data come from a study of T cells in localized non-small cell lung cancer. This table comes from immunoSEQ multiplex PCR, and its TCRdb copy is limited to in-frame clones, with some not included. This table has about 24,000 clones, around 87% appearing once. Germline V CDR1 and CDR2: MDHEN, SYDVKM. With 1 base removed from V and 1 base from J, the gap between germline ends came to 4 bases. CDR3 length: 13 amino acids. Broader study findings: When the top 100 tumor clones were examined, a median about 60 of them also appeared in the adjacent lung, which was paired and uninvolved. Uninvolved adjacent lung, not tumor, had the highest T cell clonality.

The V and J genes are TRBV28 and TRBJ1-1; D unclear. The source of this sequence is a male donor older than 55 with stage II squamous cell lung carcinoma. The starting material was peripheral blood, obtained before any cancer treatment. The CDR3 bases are TGTGCCAGCAGTTTATTGGGGAACACTGAAGCTTTCTTT. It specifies CASSLLGNTEAFF.